Below are 5 T cell receptor beta chains sequenced from a single sample in a study of blood T cell repertoires in COVID-19. TCRdb's table, derived via immunoSEQ multiplex PCR, lists solely in-frame clones and lacks some. Seen here are 55,000 to 95,000 clones, 70% to 85% observed once, and the top ten hold roughly 2%. Sequenced sample: peripheral blood. These receptors were taken from a woman aged 60-75 years with acute or convalescent COVID-19.

The chain has TRBV24-1 and TRBJ2-3; no firm D call. The CDR3 sequence is 12 residues long. Germline V gene sequence: CDR1 KGHDR, CDR2 SFDVKD. V lost 5 bases and J lost 3, with 5 bases in between. In DNA, the CDR3 is TGTGCCACCAGTGCTACTACAGATACGCAGTATTTT. Translation gives CATSATTDTQYF.

This clone showed up just once. The chain carries TRBV5-4 and TRBJ2-7; TRBD1 might be the D (6 bases). The CDR3 totals 15 residues. Germline V CDR1 and CDR2: SGHNT, YYREEE (reference sequence). V lost 2 bases and J 2 bases, leaving 14 bases between the germline ends. The chain's CDR3 is CASSLPGQNTYEQYF. CDR3 in DNA: TGTGCCAGCAGCTTACCGGGACAAAACACCTACGAGCAGTACTTC. Combining the CDR3 with reference TRBV5-4 and TRBJ2-7 gives the whole variable domain ETGVTQSPTHLIKTRGQQVTLRCSSQSGHNTVSWYQQALGQGPQFIFQYYREEENGRGNFPPRFSGLQFPNYSSELNVNALELDDSALYLCASSLPGQNTYEQYFGPGTRLTVT.

The sample holds one count of this clone. The rearrangement links TRBV2 to TRBJ2-2, with 7 positions matching TRBD2. This CDR3 has 15 residues. The germline gives CDR1 SNHLY, CDR2 FYNNEI. The trim removed 0 bases at V and 8 bases at J, leaving 6 bases unmatched. Here the CDR3 reads CASSEARGGRGELFF. CDR3 coding DNA: TGTGCCAGCAGTGAAGCGCGCGGGGGTCGAGGGGAGCTGTTTTTT.

The V gene is TRBV7-2, the J gene TRBJ1-5; TRBD1 might be the D (6 bases). CDR1 is SGHTA, CDR2 FQGNSA, per germline. The CDR3 has 13 residues. V dropped 5 bases and J dropped 11 bases, with 16 bases sitting between them. CDR3 in amino acids: CASSPDSLLTQHF. DNA of the CDR3: TGTGCCAGCAGCCCGGACAGCCTTCTTACCCAGCATTTT.

This clone was counted between two and nine times. The chain couples TRBV29-1 to TRBJ1-1; no firm D call. The CDR3 has 11 residues. Germline loops: CDR1 SQVTM, CDR2 ANQGSEA. V lost 6 bases and J 5 bases, leaving 10 bases between the germline ends. In DNA form, the CDR3 reads TGCAGCGTCACTGAGGGAACTGAAGCTTTCTTT. Amino acids: CSVTEGTEAFF.